This T cell receptor beta chain was sequenced for a study of blood T cell repertoires in COVID-19. Generated by immunoSEQ multiplex PCR, the TCRdb table keeps only in-frame clones and is missing some. The table includes over 200,000 clones, approximately 84% detected once. Trimming pared 8 bases from V and 1 base from J, leaving 14 bases between. The CDR3 runs to 15 residues. Germline V gene sequence: CDR1 MNHEY, CDR2 SVGAGI. This TCR was recovered from a middle-aged man with active or convalescent COVID-19. The sequenced material came from peripheral blood. The gene calls are TRBV6-5 and TRBJ2-2, with D possibly TRBD1 on 5 matching bases. CDR3 protein: CASGIGHLNTGELFF. The CDR3 nucleotides read TGTGCCAGCGGAATAGGACACCTGAACACCGGGGAGCTGTTTTTT.